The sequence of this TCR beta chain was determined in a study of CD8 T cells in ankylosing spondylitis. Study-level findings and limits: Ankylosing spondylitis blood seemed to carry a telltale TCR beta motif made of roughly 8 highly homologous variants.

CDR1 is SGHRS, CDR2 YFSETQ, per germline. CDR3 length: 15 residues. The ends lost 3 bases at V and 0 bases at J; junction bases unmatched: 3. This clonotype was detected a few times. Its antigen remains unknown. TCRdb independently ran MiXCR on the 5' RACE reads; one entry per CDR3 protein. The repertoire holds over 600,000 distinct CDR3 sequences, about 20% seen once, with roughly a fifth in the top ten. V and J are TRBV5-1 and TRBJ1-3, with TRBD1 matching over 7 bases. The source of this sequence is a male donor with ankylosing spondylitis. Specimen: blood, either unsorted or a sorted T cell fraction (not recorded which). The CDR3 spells CASSWDSTSGNTIYF. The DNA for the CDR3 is TGCGCCAGCAGCTGGGACAGCACCTCTGGAAACACCATATATTTT.